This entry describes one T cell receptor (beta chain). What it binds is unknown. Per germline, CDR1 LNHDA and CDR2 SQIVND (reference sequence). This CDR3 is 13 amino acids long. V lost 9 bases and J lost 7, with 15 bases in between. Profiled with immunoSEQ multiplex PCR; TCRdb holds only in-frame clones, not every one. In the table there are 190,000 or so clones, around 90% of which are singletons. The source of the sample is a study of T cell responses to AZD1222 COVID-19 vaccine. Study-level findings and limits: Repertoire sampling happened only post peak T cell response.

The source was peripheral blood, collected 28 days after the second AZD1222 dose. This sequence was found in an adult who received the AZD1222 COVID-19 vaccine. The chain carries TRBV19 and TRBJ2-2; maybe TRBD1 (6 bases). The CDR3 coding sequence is TGTGCCAGCCATGTACAGGGTTACGGGGAGCTGTTTTTT. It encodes CASHVQGYGELFF.